This T cell receptor beta chain was identified during a study of blood T cell repertoires in COVID-19 (TCRdb year 2020). Broadly, across the study: Samples covering the acute and convalescent phases of COVID-19 were provided by collaborators in the United States, Italy and Spain. Where HLA class I and class II types were available, the types were taken from metadata supplied by the sample provider, not from assay-based typing. The repertoires were made available in a free public database intended to serve as a resource for research on the immune response to SARS-CoV-2. The material from the prospective study consisted of cDNA or gDNA derived from T cells, B-cell-depleted T cells, or PBMCs. Nearly every sample came with metadata listing a de-identified subject ID, COVID-19 status, age in years and sex. The samples were drawn from the first 160 participants of the ongoing ImmuneRACE study and from roughly 1,300 subjects provided by 6 global collaborators. The dataset comprised deeply sampled blood TCRbeta repertoires from subjects exposed to, actively infected with, or recovered from COVID-19. Study-wide conclusions, independent of this receptor: The amount of clinical and demographic metadata varied by source and participant and was provided uncurated.

Collaborating institutions collected whole blood in K2EDTA tubes following their own protocols. Collaborator samples were shipped for TCRbeta analysis as frozen whole blood, isolated PBMCs, or DNA extracted from either sample type. This clone was found once. Its specific antigen is unknown. No base-level quality is on record; no much larger clone is a single base apart. TCRbeta CDR3 regions were amplified from genomic DNA by means of the immunoSEQ Assay, a bias-controlled multiplex PCR. The study's processing was this. Within the assay, amplification of reference gene primers was used to estimate how many nucleated cells each sample contained. To quantify the absolute abundance of each unique TCRbeta CDR3 rearrangement, sequence reads were collapsed and filtered. For each sample, productive Simpson clonality was calculated as the square root of Simpson's diversity index across productive rearrangements. Drawn from immuneACCESS, this table holds only the in-frame rearrangements with V and J called that TCRdb kept. Clones are partly lost; checked studies trace under half to an unresolved V gene and leave the rest unexplained. The DNA was the basis for D and trimming; V, J and clone size are from that table. The sample table shows 140,000 or so clones, and around nine tenths are seen once. The ten largest clones take up 1.5% to 2% of the sample.

Trimming leaves V shorter by 6 bases and J shorter by 6 bases, with the junction holding 3 bases beyond the gene matches. The CDR3 measures 13 amino acids from cysteine to phenylalanine. The retained sequence is limited to the CDR3, 39 bases, with the frame set at the first base. Based on the germline V gene, the CDR1 and CDR2 sequences are MDHEN and SYDVKM. The receptor's source is a woman in her fifties or sixties with acute or convalescent COVID-19. The sequencing sample was made of peripheral blood. The rearrangement combines TRBV28 with TRBJ1-5; TRBD1 agrees with 9 junctional bases. The CDR3 region has the sequence CASRGQGFQPQHF. Read as DNA, the sequence is TGTGCCAGCAGGGGACAGGGCTTTCAGCCCCAGCATTTT. Where the CDR3 stops, the reference TRBV28 and TRBJ1-5 genes take over; the full variable domain is DVKVTQSSRYLVKRTGEKVFLECVQDMDHENMFWYRQDPGLGLRLIYFSYDVKMKEKGDIPEGYSVSREKKERFSLILESASTNQTSMYLCASRGQGFQPQHFGDGTRLSIL.